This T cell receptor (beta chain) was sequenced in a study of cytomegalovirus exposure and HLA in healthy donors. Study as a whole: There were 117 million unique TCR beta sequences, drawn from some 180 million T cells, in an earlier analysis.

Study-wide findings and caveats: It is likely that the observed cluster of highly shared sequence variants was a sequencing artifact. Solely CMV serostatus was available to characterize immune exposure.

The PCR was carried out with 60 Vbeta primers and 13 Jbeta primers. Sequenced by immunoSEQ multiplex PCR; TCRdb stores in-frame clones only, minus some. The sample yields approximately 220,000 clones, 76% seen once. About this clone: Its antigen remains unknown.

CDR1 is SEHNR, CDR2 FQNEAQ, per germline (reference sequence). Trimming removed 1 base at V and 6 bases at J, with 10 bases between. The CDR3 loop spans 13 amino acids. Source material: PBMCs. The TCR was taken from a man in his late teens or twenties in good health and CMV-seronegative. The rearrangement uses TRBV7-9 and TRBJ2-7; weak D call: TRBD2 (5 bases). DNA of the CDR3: TGTGCCAGCAGCTTAGTGAGGGCTGCCGAGCAGTACTTC. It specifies CASSLVRAAEQYF.